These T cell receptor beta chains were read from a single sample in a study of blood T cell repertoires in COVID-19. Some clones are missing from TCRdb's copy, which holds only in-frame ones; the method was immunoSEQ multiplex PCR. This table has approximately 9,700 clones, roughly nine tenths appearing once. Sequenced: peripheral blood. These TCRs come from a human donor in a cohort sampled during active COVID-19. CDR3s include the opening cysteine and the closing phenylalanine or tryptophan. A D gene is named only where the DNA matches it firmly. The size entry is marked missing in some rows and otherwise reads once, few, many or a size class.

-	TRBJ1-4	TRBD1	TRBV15	CATSIRDRDLEKLFF	TGTGCCACCAGCATCCGGGACAGGGACCTTGAAAAACTGTTTTTT
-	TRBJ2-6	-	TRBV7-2	CASSLDGAPWSNVLTF	TGTGCCAGCAGCTTAGATGGAGCTCCCTGGTCCAACGTCCTGACTTTC
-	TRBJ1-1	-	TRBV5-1	CASSLGSAGTEAFF	TGCGCCAGCAGCTTGGGGTCGGCGGGGACTGAAGCTTTCTTT
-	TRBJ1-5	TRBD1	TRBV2	CASSFQGVGNQPQHF	TGTGCCAGCAGTTTTCAGGGGGTGGGGAATCAGCCCCAGCATTTT
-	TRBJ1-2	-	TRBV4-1	CASSQSREGDYGYTF	TGCGCCAGCAGCCAATCCAGGGAAGGGGACTATGGCTACACCTTC
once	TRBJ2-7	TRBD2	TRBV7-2	CASSTPRTSGTYEQYF	TGTGCCAGCAGCACCCCCCGGACTAGCGGCACCTACGAGCAGTACTTC
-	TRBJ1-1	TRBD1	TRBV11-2	CASSSRQGGNTEAFF	TGTGCCAGCAGCTCCAGACAGGGAGGAAACACTGAAGCTTTCTTT
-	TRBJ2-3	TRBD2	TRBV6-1	CASSGKRGVSTDTQYF	TGTGCCAGCAGTGGAAAGCGGGGGGTTTCCACAGATACGCAGTATTTT
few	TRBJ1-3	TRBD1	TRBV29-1	CSVGTWDRISSGNTIYF	TGCAGCGTTGGGACATGGGACAGAATTAGCTCTGGAAACACCATATATTTT
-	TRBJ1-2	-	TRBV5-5	CASSLKVQTYGYTF	TGTGCCAGCAGCTTGAAGGTACAGACCTATGGCTACACCTTC
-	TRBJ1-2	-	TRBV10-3	CAISESVDRDYGYTF	TGTGCCATCAGTGAGTCGGTCGACAGAGACTATGGCTACACCTTC
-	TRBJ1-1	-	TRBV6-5	CASSYSGPGYTEAFF	TGTGCCAGCAGTTACTCAGGCCCGGGGTACACTGAAGCTTTCTTT
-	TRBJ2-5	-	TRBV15	CATSSESGKETQYF	TGTGCCACCAGCAGCGAATCTGGCAAAGAGACCCAGTACTTC
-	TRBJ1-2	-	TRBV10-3	CAIRSDKARPVYGYTF	TGTGCCATCAGGTCCGACAAGGCCCGTCCGGTCTATGGCTACACCTTC
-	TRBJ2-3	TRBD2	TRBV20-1	CSASTSGLAGYADTQYF	TGCAGTGCTAGTACTTCGGGACTAGCGGGGTATGCAGATACGCAGTATTTT
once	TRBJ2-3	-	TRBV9	CASSVVGGQGTDTQYF	TGTGCCAGCAGCGTAGTCGGGGGGCAAGGCACAGATACGCAGTATTTT
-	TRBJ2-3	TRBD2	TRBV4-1	CASSPPSGGTQYF	TGCGCCAGCAGCCCCCCTAGCGGGGGGACGCAGTATTTT
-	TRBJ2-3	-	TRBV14	CASSHGGTDTQYF	TGTGCCAGCAGCCACGGGGGCACAGATACGCAGTATTTT
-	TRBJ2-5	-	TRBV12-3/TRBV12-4	CASSFSGETQYF	TGTGCCAGCAGTTTCTCAGGGGAGACCCAGTACTTC
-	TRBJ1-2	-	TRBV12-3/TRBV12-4	CASNTGGTIGYTF	TGTGCCAGCAATACGGGGGGGACGATAGGCTACACCTTC
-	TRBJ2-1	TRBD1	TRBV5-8	CASSFLTGQGSFF	TGTGCCAGCAGCTTTTTGACGGGACAGGGTTCGTTCTTC
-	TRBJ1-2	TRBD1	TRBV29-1	CSVEPPGQGGYTF	TGCAGCGTTGAGCCCCCGGGACAGGGTGGCTACACCTTC
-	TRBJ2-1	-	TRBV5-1	CASSLPQALYNEQFF	TGCGCCAGCAGCTTGCCTCAGGCCTTATACAATGAGCAGTTCTTC
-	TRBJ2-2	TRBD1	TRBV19	CASRIGQGAGELFF	TGTGCCAGTAGGATAGGACAGGGCGCCGGGGAGCTGTTTTTT
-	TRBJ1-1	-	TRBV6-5	CATKTPGHYTEAFF	TGTGCCACCAAGACTCCGGGACATTATACTGAAGCTTTCTTT
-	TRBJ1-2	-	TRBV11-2	CASSLWQGDGYTF	TGTGCCAGCAGCTTGTGGCAGGGCGACGGCTACACCTTC